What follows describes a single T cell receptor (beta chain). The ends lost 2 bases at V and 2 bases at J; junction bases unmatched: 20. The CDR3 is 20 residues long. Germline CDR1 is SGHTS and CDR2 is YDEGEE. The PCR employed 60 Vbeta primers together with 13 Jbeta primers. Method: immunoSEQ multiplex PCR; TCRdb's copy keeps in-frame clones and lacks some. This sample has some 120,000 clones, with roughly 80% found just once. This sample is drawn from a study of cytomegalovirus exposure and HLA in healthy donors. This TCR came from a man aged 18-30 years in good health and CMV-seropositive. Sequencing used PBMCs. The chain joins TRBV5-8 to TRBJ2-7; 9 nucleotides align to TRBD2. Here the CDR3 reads CASSFGPLAGFLFLTYEQYF. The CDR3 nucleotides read TGTGCCAGCAGCTTCGGTCCTCTAGCGGGGTTTTTATTCCTAACCTACGAGCAGTACTTC.